The present T cell receptor beta chain was sequenced within a study of blood T cells in healthy people across ages. As for the study in general: With template switching, about one barcoded beta molecule was captured per two T cells.

Study results and caveats: Roughly linearly, TCR beta diversity per million T cells fell as age increased. Naive T cell percentage showed a strong correlation with TCR beta diversity.

This clonotype has only one observation. What it binds is not known. The second PCR ran about 7 to 12 cycles with a sample-barcoded 5' primer and J-beta primers. MiXCR was run by TCRdb on the 5' RACE reads, yielding one entry per CDR3 protein. Of about 1.6 million distinct CDR3 sequences detected, 30% to 40% appear once; the ten largest clones hold about 11%. V gave up 4 bases and J gave up 5 bases, with 17 bases separating them. From germline, CDR1 is MGHRA and CDR2 YSYEKL. The CDR3 spans 15 residues. The clonotype comes from a woman in her thirties in good health. The chain uses TRBV4-1 and TRBJ1-1; a weak D match, TRBD1 (6 bases). Sequencing used blood. The CDR3 coding sequence is TGCGCCAGCAGCCCTTACCTAGGGGGGGGGACTGAAGCTTTCTTT. Amino acid sequence: CASSPYLGGGTEAFF.